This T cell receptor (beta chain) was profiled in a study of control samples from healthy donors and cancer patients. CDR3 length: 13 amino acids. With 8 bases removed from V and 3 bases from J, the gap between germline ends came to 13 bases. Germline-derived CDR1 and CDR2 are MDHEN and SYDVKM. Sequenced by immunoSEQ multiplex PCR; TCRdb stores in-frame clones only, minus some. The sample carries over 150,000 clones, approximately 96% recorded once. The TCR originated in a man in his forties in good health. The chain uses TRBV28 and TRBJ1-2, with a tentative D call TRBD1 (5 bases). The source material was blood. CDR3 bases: TGTGCCAGCGCTACAGGTTTCTACTATGGCTACACCTTC. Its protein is CASATGFYYGYTF.